Sequencing of this TCR beta chain was carried out in a study of blood T cells in healthy people across ages. Healthy Caucasian individuals from Russia aged about 6 to 100 were enrolled as donors. This clonotype was seen a handful of times. No antigen is known for it. Trimming stripped 5 bases from V and 5 bases from J, with 12 bases between. The CDR3 covers 13 residues. CDR1 is MGHDK, CDR2 SYGVNS, per germline. Study results and limitations: Higher naive T cell percentage went strongly together with higher TCR beta diversity.

Through a sample-barcoded 5' primer and a J-beta primer mix, a second PCR was run for roughly 6 to 12 cycles. Every sample returned 3 million or more CDR3-containing paired-end reads. A single record per CDR3 protein comes from TCRdb applying MiXCR to the 5' RACE reads. The sample shows about a million distinct CDR3 sequences, around two fifths of them seen only once. The source is a man younger than 35 in good health. Sequencing was performed on blood. The J gene is TRBJ1-2, the V gene TRBV25-1; D is possibly TRBD1 (5 bases). For the CDR3, the DNA is TGTGCCAGCAGTCTCCCGGGGGTTTATGGCTACACCTTC. It translates to CASSLPGVYGYTF.